These 10 T cell receptor beta chains originate from one sample sequenced in a study of a mutant IDH1 vaccine in newly diagnosed glioma. Data came from immunoSEQ multiplex PCR; TCRdb stores just in-frame clones and leaves some out. Of 35,000 to 40,000 clones in the sample, roughly 76% were seen once. Their target antigens are unknown. As for time point: week 23, last vaccination. Doses comprised 300 ug of mutant IDH1 20-mer peptide each, plus topical imiquimod. This specimen consisted of PBMCs, obtained from a glioma patient whose treatment included an IDH1 peptide vaccine. These receptors all stem from a man in his forties with glioma.

V and J are TRBV5-4 and TRBJ1-1, with D hard to call. The germline gives CDR1 SGHNT, CDR2 YYREEE (reference sequence). The CDR3 is 15 residues long. The V and J ends lost 0 bases and 1 base respectively, with 10 bases between them. The CDR3 bases are TGTGCCAGCAGCTTGGCGGCGGTAGGGAACACTGAAGCTTTCTTT. It encodes CASSLAAVGNTEAFF.

The chain links TRBV6-4 to TRBJ1-5; D not resolved. Germline V gives CDR1 MRHNA, CDR2 SNTAGT. V was shortened by 3 bases and J by 2 bases, with 8 bases between the two germline ends. This CDR3 region has 14 residues. CDR3: CASSERAGNQPQHF. In nucleotides, the CDR3 is TGTGCCAGCAGTGAGCGGGCAGGCAATCAGCCCCAGCATTTT.

A single count supports this clone. This chain links TRBV27 with TRBJ2-1; 10 bases fit TRBD1. The CDR3 runs 20 residues. J gave up 0 bases and V 7 bases, and 18 bases lay outside the gene matches. Per germline, CDR1 MNHEY and CDR2 SMNVEV (reference sequence). The CDR3 loop reads CASTLGSRTGGSTSYNEQFF. The CDR3 DNA follows: TGTGCCAGCACCCTAGGCTCCAGGACAGGGGGTTCGACCTCCTACAATGAGCAGTTCTTC.

This chain uses TRBV2 with TRBJ2-7, with a possible D match to TRBD2 (5 bases). Germline-derived CDR1 and CDR2 are SNHLY and FYNNEI. V was trimmed by 3 bases and J by 7 bases, leaving 13 bases between them. This CDR3 spans 13 amino acids. CDR3 nucleotide sequence: TGTGCCAGCAGTGACGTTGGGGAGTTAGAGCAGTACTTC. Amino acid sequence: CASSDVGELEQYF.

The V call is TRBV18, the J call TRBJ1-1; no definite D call. The germline V gene has CDR1 KGHSH and CDR2 LQKENI. V was cut by 3 bases and J by 4 bases, with 12 bases left in between. The CDR3 is 14 residues long. DNA of the CDR3: TGTGCCAGCTCACCGAACCCCTGGGGCACTGAAGCTTTCTTT. Amino acids: CASSPNPWGTEAFF.

As for this clone: Within the sample, other DNA sequences also encode this same CDR3. V usage is TRBV18 and J usage is TRBJ2-7; D is unresolved. CDR1 is KGHSH, CDR2 LQKENI, per germline. There are 12 residues in the CDR3. Trimming left V 3 bases short and J 0 bases short, with 3 bases between. CDR3 sequence: CASSPRSYEQYF. Here the CDR3 DNA reads TGTGCCAGCTCACCTCGCTCCTACGAGCAGTACTTC.

The genes are TRBV6-1 and TRBJ1-3; TRBD1 matches at 10 bases. The trim removed 4 bases at V and 4 bases at J, leaving 4 bases unmatched. The CDR3 extends over 15 amino acids. CDR1 and CDR2 from the germline V gene are MNHNS and SASEGT. CDR3 sequence reads: CASSGDRGTGNTIYF. DNA for the CDR3: TGTGCCAGCAGTGGGGACAGGGGTACCGGAAACACCATATATTTT.

The chain couples TRBV7-2 to TRBJ1-2; 7 bases line up with TRBD1. The length of the CDR3 is 15 residues. Trimming took 4 bases from V and 1 from J; bases not matched to a gene: 6. CDR1 and CDR2 from the germline V gene are SGHTA and FQGNSA. CDR3 residues: CASSSTTGINYGYTF. The CDR3 coding sequence is TGTGCCAGCAGCTCCACGACAGGGATTAACTATGGCTACACCTTC.

The chain employs TRBV7-2 and TRBJ2-7, with 7 positions matching TRBD2. After removal of 1 base from V and 6 bases from J, the junction contained 12 bases not matched to a gene. Looked up from germline, CDR1 is SGHTA and CDR2 is FQGNSA. This CDR3 region has 16 residues. CDR3 bases: TGTGCCAGCAGCTTAGGGGGCCGAGCGGGGAAAATCGAGCAGTACTTC. This encodes CASSLGGRAGKIEQYF.

The chain joins TRBV6-1 to TRBJ1-3; possible D gene TRBD1, 5 bases. Between the trimmed V and J ends, which lost 5 bases and 4 bases, there was a span of 9 bases. This CDR3 is 13 amino acids long. Germline V gene lookup returns CDR1 MNHNS and CDR2 SASEGT. Here the CDR3 reads CASSPREGNTIYF. CDR3 DNA: TGTGCCAGCAGTCCCAGGGAGGGAAACACCATATATTTT.